The 24 T cell receptor beta chains below come from one sample, sequenced in a study of T cells in Graves' hyperthyroidism and ophthalmopathy. TCR beta CDR3 regions were amplified from RNA. An initial round of RT-PCR targeting the TCR CDR3 relied on the HTBI primer set. In TCRdb, the multiplex PCR reads were re-called with MiXCR into one record per CDR3 protein. The table lists 500,000 to 650,000 distinct CDR3 sequences, 12% to 15% of them singletons. The sequenced sample was blood. Receptors originate from a middle-aged woman with Graves' hyperthyroidism.

The chain joins TRBV5-1 to TRBJ2-4, with 7 bases matching TRBD2. Germline V gene sequence: CDR1 SGHRS, CDR2 YFSETQ. V shed 0 bases and J 9 bases; nucleotides not matched to a gene: 9. The CDR3 consists of 15 residues. This CDR3 is CASSLDAGVAGIQYF. Written as DNA, the CDR3 is TGCGCCAGCAGCTTGGACGCGGGAGTAGCGGGCATTCAGTACTTC. Based on the CDR3 plus reference TRBV5-1 and TRBJ2-4, the full variable domain is KAGVTQTPRYLIKTRGQQVTLSCSPISGHRSVSWYQQTPGQGLQFLFEYFSETQRNKGNFPGRFSGRQFSNSRSEMNVSTLELGDSALYLCASSLDAGVAGIQYFGAGTRLSVL.

The chain recombines TRBV4-1 with TRBJ2-2; 10 bases fit TRBD2. Germline V gives CDR1 MGHRA, CDR2 YSYEKL. V lost 0 bases, J lost 7 bases, and 8 bases stayed unmatched. The length of the CDR3 is 17 residues. Here the CDR3 DNA reads TGCGCCAGCAGCCAAGATGAAGTAGCGGGAGGTGTCGGGGAGCTGTTTTTT. This encodes CASSQDEVAGGVGELFF.

This chain joins TRBV7-8 and TRBJ2-1, with a tentative D call TRBD1 (5 bases). The germline V gene encodes CDR1 SGHVS and CDR2 FQNEAQ. The CDR3 covers 13 residues. The germline V and J ends were trimmed by 5 bases and 6 bases, with 11 bases remaining between them. The CDR3 region has the DNA TGTGCCAGCAGCATGGACACTACCAATGAGCAGTTCTTC. This codes for CASSMDTTNEQFF. Filled out from reference TRBV7-8 and TRBJ2-1, the complete variable domain reads GAGVSQSPRYKVAKRGQDVALRCDPISGHVSLFWYQQALGQGPEFLTYFQNEAQLDKSGLPSDRFFAERPEGSVSTLKIQRTQQEDSAVYLCASSMDTTNEQFFGPGTRLTVL.

The chain uses TRBV28 and TRBJ1-2, with 7 positions matching TRBD1. V gave up 1 base and J gave up 0 bases; unmatched junction bases: 2. Germline V CDR1 and CDR2: MDHEN, SYDVKM. There are 15 residues in the CDR3. The CDR3 DNA is TGTGCCAGCAGTTTATCGGACAGGACTAACTATGGCTACACCTTC. This gives the protein CASSLSDRTNYGYTF.

This clonotype came up a few times. The chain combines TRBV30 with TRBJ2-1; D gene uncertain. The germline V gene has CDR1 GTSNPN and CDR2 SVGIG (reference sequence). The V gene lost 0 bases and the J gene lost 6 bases, with 15 bases spanning the gap. The CDR3 length is 15 residues. The CDR3 is CAWSVLIGRFNEQFF. The CDR3 DNA reads TGTGCCTGGAGTGTACTTATTGGCCGATTCAATGAGCAGTTCTTC.

The chain carries TRBV20-1 and TRBJ1-3, with TRBD1 identical over 7 bases. The junction had 5 bases not matched to a gene; V was cut back by 3 bases and J by 0 bases. In germline, CDR1 is DFQATT, CDR2 SNEGSKA (reference sequence). CDR3 length equals 15 residues. In DNA, the CDR3 is TGCAGTGCTAGTACAGGGGCTAACTCTGGAAACACCATATATTTT. Translated, it gives CSASTGANSGNTIYF.

This clonotype was found many times. The chain carries TRBV12-3 or TRBV12-4 and TRBJ1-2; 7 bases map to TRBD1. CDR3 length equals 12 residues. J lost 7 bases, V lost 6 bases, and 5 bases had no gene match. For the CDR3, the DNA is TGTGCCAGCAGCCAGGGGGATTTTGGCTACACCTTC. Amino acids: CASSQGDFGYTF.

The chain's CDR3 is CASGRESSFNADTQYF. CDR3 coding DNA: TGTGCCAGCGGGAGGGAAAGCTCCTTTAATGCAGATACGCAGTATTTT. The rearrangement uses TRBV5-4 and TRBJ2-3, with 7 bases matching TRBD2. CDR1 and CDR2 (germline): SGHNT, YYREEE (reference sequence). V was clipped by 7 bases and J by 4 bases; unmatched bases: 15. CDR3 length: 16 residues. The full variable domain, rest sourced from reference TRBV5-4 and TRBJ2-3, is ETGVTQSPTHLIKTRGQQVTLRCSSQSGHNTVSWYQQALGQGPQFIFQYYREEENGRGNFPPRFSGLQFPNYSSELNVNALELDDSALYLCASGRESSFNADTQYFGPGTRLTVL.

In its sample, this clonotype was seen many times. The chain uses TRBV3-1 and TRBJ2-7, with D possibly TRBD2 on 5 matching bases. V gave up 5 bases and J gave up 6 bases, with 14 bases separating them. Germline-derived CDR1 and CDR2 are LGHDT and YNNKEL (reference sequence). The CDR3 totals 13 residues. The CDR3 loop is CASSAHSEGEQYF. As DNA, the CDR3 is TGTGCCAGCAGCGCACATTCAGAGGGCGAGCAGTACTTC.

To note about this clonotype: A much larger clone differs by one base, so this may be a read error. The chain combines TRBV7-9 with TRBJ1-1, with TRBD1 as a possible D gene (5 bases). Between the trimmed V and J ends, which lost 5 bases and 0 bases, there was a span of 16 bases. The germline CDR1 and CDR2 sequences are SEHNR and FQNEAQ (reference sequence). This CDR3 comprises 16 residues. The CDR3: CASSRGRDLVNTEAFF. Written as DNA, the CDR3 is TGTGCCAGCAGCAGGGGCAGGGACCTTGTGAACACTGAAGCTTTCTTT.

In regard to this clonotype: This may arise from a read error, as a much more abundant clone is one base away. As DNA, the CDR3 is TGTGCCAGCAGCTTAGCTCTAGCGGGAGGGCATGAGCAGTTCTTC. As protein: CASSLALAGGHEQFF. This chain uses TRBV7-2 with TRBJ2-1; 12 bases match TRBD2. Trimming removed 0 bases from V and 8 bases from J; junction bases left unmatched: 2. The CDR3 has 15 residues. Germline V CDR1 and CDR2: SGHTA, FQGNSA.

This clonotype was seen a few times. The rearrangement uses TRBV25-1 and TRBJ2-7; the D gene is possibly TRBD2 (7 bases). Trimming took off 0 bases at V and 7 bases at J, with 13 bases between the two ends. CDR1 is MGHDK and CDR2 is SYGVNS in the germline V gene. The CDR3 is made up of 14 amino acids. DNA of the CDR3: TGTGCCAGCAGTGAATATCGGGGGGCGCGGGAGCAGTACTTC. This gives the protein CASSEYRGAREQYF.

This clonotype showed up many times. CDR3 sequence (DNA): TGTGCCAGCTCACCAGGGGGCATGACCTACAATGAGCAGTTCTTC. This gives the protein CASSPGGMTYNEQFF. This chain connects TRBV18 to TRBJ2-1; a possible D gene is TRBD1 (6 bases). Germline V gene data show CDR1 as KGHSH and CDR2 as LQKENI. Trimming shortened V by 2 bases and J by 2 bases, and 10 bases separated the two germline ends. CDR3 size: 15 residues.

This clonotype was counted many times. The chain links TRBV3-1 to TRBJ2-1; D uncertain. Germline loops: CDR1 LGHDT, CDR2 YNNKEL (reference sequence). V was pared by 5 bases and J by 4 bases, with 15 bases between. The CDR3 loop spans 15 amino acids. The DNA for the CDR3 is TGTGCCAGCAGCTACGGTTATGGCCGTTACAATGAGCAGTTCTTC. Residues: CASSYGYGRYNEQFF.

In this sample, this clonotype turned up a few times. V is TRBV27 and J is TRBJ2-3; possible D gene TRBD2, 7 bases. The germline gives CDR1 MNHEY, CDR2 SMNVEV (reference sequence). The V and J ends lost 7 bases and 5 bases respectively, with 19 bases between them. The length of the CDR3 is 15 residues. For the CDR3, the DNA is TGTGCCAGCACCAAGGGGGGGTTCCTCAGAGATACGCAGTATTTT. As protein: CASTKGGFLRDTQYF.

The gene calls are TRBV6-2 or TRBV6-3 and TRBJ2-1; the match to TRBD2 covers 12 bases. The CDR3 is made up of 18 amino acids. The V gene end was trimmed by 1 base and the J gene end by 4 bases; junction bases not matched to a gene: 8. Germline values: CDR1 MNHEY, CDR2 SVGEGT. As DNA, the CDR3 is TGTGCCAGCAGTTACTACACCCTAGCGGGAGGGCCTTACAATGAGCAGTTCTTC. It yields the protein CASSYYTLAGGPYNEQFF.

This clonotype showed up many times. The chain couples TRBV11-2 to TRBJ2-7; TRBD2 aligns across 12 bases. CDR3 length: 14 residues. V lost 5 bases, J lost 6 bases, and 5 bases stayed unmatched. CDR1 is SGHAT, CDR2 FQNNGV, per germline. CDR3 in amino acids: CASSQTSGRSEQYF. In DNA form, the CDR3 reads TGTGCCAGCAGCCAAACTAGCGGGAGGTCCGAGCAGTACTTC.

This clonotype showed up just a few times. CDR3 amino acids: CASSLVVSGSYEQYF. Written as DNA, the CDR3 is TGTGCCAGCAGCTTAGTGGTTAGCGGATCCTACGAGCAGTACTTC. The genes are TRBV13 and TRBJ2-7, with D perhaps matching TRBD2 (6 bases). With 1 base removed from V and 1 base from J, the gap between germline ends came to 11 bases. Germline V lookup: CDR1 PRHDT, CDR2 FYEKMQ (reference sequence). This CDR3 comprises 15 residues.

This clonotype was found a few times. The J gene is TRBJ2-1, the V gene TRBV4-2; 14 positions match TRBD2. V lost 0 bases, J lost 9 bases, and 4 bases stayed unmatched. Germline V gene sequence: CDR1 LGHNA, CDR2 YNFKEQ. The CDR3 is 16 amino acids. The CDR3 region has the DNA TGTGCCAGCAGCCAAGAGGGACTAGCGGGAGTTATTGAGCAGTTCTTC. Encoded protein: CASSQEGLAGVIEQFF.

In its sample, this clonotype was seen a few times. CDR3 sequence (DNA): TGTGCCAGCTCATCCACGCCTACTAAGGTCAACAATGAGCAGTTCTTC. Residues: CASSSTPTKVNNEQFF. The chain carries TRBV18 and TRBJ2-1; D is undetermined. Germline V CDR1 and CDR2: KGHSH, LQKENI. Trimming cost V 5 bases and J 5 bases, with 19 bases left between them. This CDR3 region has 16 residues. Drawing the rest from reference TRBV18 and TRBJ2-1, the complete variable domain is NAGVMQNPRHLVRRRGQEARLRCSPMKGHSHVYWYRQLPEEGLKFMVYLQKENIIDESGMPKERFSAEFPKEGPSILRIQQVVRGDSAAYFCASSSTPTKVNNEQFFGPGTRLTVL.

This clonotype has more than one count but fewer than ten. Given a much more abundant clone one base away, this may be a read error. The chain carries TRBV11-1 and TRBJ2-5, with TRBD2 as a possible D gene (6 bases). Trimming took 5 bases from V and 1 from J, leaving 20 bases between them. The CDR3 totals 17 residues. CDR1 is SGHAT and CDR2 is FQDESV in the germline V gene (reference sequence). CDR3 protein: CASSHFEASDLQETQYF. The DNA for the CDR3 is TGTGCCAGCAGCCACTTCGAGGCTAGCGATCTCCAAGAGACCCAGTACTTC.

This clonotype was recorded at least ten times. In DNA, the CDR3 is TGCAGTGCTAGAGATGAAGTAGGGGGCTTCCGAATGGATGAGCAGTTCTTC. This sequence encodes CSARDEVGGFRMDEQFF. The chain recombines TRBV20-1 with TRBJ2-1, with 7 bases aligning to TRBD1. Per the germline V gene, CDR1 is DFQATT and CDR2 is SNEGSKA (reference sequence). The length of the CDR3 is 17 residues. Trimming took 0 bases from V and 8 from J; bases not matched to a gene: 16.

This clonotype was detected many times. The CDR3 loop is CASSESRQNTDTQYF. The CDR3 bases are TGTGCCAGCAGTGAGTCGCGGCAGAACACAGATACGCAGTATTTT. The chain combines TRBV2 with TRBJ2-3, with D unclear. V was trimmed by 3 bases and J by 2 bases, leaving 12 bases between them. The CDR3 loop spans 15 amino acids. Germline CDR1 reads SNHLY; CDR2 reads FYNNEI.

This clonotype has just one count. The gene calls are TRBV12-3 or TRBV12-4 and TRBJ1-2; 9 bases fit TRBD1. There are 16 residues in the CDR3. V gave up 6 bases and J gave up 4 bases; unmatched junction bases: 12. CDR3 nucleotide sequence: TGTGCCAGCAGCCCTGGCGGGACAGGGCGACTCTATGGCTACACCTTC. Translated, it gives CASSPGGTGRLYGYTF.